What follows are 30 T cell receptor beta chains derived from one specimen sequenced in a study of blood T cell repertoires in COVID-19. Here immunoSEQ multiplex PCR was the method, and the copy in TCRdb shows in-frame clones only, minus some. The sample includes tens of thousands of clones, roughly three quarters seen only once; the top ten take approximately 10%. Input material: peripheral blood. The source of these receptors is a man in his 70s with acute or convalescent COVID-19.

The CDR3 region has the DNA TGTGCCAGCAGCAATAACAGGGTTGGCGGGGAGCTGTTTTTT. This translates into CASSNNRVGGELFF. The V and J genes are TRBV11-2 and TRBJ2-2; the D gene is possibly TRBD1 (6 bases). V lost 5 bases, J lost 7 bases, and 14 bases lay in between. This CDR3 spans 14 amino acids. Germline CDR1 SGHAT, CDR2 FQNNGV.

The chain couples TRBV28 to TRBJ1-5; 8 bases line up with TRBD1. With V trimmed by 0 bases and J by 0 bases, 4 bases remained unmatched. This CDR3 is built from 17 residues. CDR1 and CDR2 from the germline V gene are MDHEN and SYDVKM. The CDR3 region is CASSLWDRENSNQPQHF. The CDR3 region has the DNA TGTGCCAGCAGTTTATGGGACAGGGAAAATAGCAATCAGCCCCAGCATTTT.

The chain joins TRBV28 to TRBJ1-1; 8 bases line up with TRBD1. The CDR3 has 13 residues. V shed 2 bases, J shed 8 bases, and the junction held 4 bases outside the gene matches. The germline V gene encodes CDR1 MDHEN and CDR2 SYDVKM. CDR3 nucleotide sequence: TGTGCCAGCAGTTTACTCTACAGGGGGGAAGCTTTCTTT. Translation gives CASSLLYRGEAFF.

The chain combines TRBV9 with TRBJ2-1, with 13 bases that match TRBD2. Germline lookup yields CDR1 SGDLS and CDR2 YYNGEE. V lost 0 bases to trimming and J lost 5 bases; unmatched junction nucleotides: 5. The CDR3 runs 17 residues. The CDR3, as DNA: TGTGCCAGCAGCGTAGAACTAGCGGGGGGGACCCACAATGAGCAGTTCTTC. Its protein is CASSVELAGGTHNEQFF.

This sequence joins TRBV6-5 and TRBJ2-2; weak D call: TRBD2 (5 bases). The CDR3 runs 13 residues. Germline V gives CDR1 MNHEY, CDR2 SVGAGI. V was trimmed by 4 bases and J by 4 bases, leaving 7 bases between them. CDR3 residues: CASSFRGTGELFF. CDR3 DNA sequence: TGTGCCAGCAGTTTCCGGGGCACCGGGGAGCTGTTTTTT.

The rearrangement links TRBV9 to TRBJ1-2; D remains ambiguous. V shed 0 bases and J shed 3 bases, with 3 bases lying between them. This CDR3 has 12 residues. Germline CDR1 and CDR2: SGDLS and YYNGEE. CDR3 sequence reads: CASSVAYYGYTF. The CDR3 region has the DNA TGTGCCAGCAGCGTAGCGTACTATGGCTACACCTTC.

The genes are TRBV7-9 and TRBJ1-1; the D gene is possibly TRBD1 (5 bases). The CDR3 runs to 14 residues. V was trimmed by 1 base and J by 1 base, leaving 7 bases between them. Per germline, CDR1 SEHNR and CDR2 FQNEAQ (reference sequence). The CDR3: CASSLGGWNTEAFF. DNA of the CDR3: TGTGCCAGCAGCTTAGGGGGCTGGAACACTGAAGCTTTCTTT.

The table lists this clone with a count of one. In DNA, the CDR3 is TGTGCCACCAGCAGTTTGGACAGTCCCTACGAGCAGTACGTC. Residues: CATSSLDSPYEQYV. V usage is TRBV15 and J usage is TRBJ2-7, with D maybe TRBD1 (6 bases). Germline V gene sequence: CDR1 LNHNV, CDR2 YYDKDF (reference sequence). Trimming took off 3 bases at V and 2 bases at J, with 11 bases between the two ends. The CDR3 is 14 amino acids.

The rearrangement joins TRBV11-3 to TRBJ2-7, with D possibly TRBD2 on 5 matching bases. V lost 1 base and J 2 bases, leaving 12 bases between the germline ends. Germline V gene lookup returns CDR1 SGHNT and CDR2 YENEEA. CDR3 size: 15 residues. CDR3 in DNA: TGTGCCAGCAGCTTAGGACCGGGGATCCCCTACGAGCAGTACTTC. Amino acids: CASSLGPGIPYEQYF.

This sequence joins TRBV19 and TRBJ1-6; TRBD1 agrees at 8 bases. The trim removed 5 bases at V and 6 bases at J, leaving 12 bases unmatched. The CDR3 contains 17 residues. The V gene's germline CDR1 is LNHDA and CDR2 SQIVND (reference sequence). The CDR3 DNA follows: TGTGCCAGTAGTTCCACCTCCCTCAGGGGGCGTAATTCACCCCTCCACTTT. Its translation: CASSSTSLRGRNSPLHF.

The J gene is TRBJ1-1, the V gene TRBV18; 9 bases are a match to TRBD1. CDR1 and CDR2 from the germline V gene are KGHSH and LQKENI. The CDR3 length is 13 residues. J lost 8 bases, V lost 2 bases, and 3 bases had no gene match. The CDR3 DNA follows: TGTGCCAGCTCACCAAACACAGGGGGCGAAGCTTTCTTT. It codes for CASSPNTGGEAFF.

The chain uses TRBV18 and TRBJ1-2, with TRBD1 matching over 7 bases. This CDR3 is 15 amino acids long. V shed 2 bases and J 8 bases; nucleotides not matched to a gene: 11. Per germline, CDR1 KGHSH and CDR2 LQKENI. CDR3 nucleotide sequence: TGTGCCAGCTCACCAAATCGACAGGGAGGAGACGGCTACACCTTC. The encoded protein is CASSPNRQGGDGYTF.

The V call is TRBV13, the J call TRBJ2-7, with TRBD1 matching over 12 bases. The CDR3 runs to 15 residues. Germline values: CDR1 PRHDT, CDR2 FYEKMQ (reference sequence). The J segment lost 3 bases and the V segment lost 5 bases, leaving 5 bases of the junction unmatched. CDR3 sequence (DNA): TGTGCCAGCAGCCCGGGACAGGGGGCCGTCTACGAGCAGTACTTC. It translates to CASSPGQGAVYEQYF.

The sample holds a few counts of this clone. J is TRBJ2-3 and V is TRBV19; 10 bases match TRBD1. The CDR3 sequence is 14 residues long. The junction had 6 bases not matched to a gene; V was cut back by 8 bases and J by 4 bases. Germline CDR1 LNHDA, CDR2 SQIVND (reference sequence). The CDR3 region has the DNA TGTGCCAGTTCCCTAGGACAGGGGGCAGATACGCAGTATTTT. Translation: CASSLGQGADTQYF.

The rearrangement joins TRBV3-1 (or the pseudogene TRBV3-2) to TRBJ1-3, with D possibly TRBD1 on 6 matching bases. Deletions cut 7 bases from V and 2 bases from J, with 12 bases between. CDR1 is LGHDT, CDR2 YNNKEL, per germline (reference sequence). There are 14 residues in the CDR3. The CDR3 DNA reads TGTGCCAGCAAACGGACAGCCACTGGAAACACCATATATTTT. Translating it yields CASKRTATGNTIYF.

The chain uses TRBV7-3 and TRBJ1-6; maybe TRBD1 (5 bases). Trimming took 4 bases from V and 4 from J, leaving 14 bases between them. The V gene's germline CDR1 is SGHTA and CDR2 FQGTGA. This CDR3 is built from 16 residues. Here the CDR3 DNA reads TGTGCCAGCAGCTCCCAGGGCCCAGCGTATAATTCACCCCTCCACTTT. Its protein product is CASSSQGPAYNSPLHF.

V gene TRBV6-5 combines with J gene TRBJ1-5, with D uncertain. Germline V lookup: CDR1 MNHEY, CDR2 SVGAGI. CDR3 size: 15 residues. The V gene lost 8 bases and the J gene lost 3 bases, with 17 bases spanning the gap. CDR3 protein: CASSPADNHNQPQHF. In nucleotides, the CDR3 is TGTGCCAGCTCACCCGCTGACAATCACAATCAGCCCCAGCATTTT.

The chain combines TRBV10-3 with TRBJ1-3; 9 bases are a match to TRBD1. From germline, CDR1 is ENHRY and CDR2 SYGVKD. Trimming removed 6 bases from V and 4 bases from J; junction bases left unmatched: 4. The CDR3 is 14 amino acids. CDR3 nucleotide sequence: TGTGCCATCAGAACAGGGGGCCTCGGAAACACCATATATTTT. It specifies CAIRTGGLGNTIYF.

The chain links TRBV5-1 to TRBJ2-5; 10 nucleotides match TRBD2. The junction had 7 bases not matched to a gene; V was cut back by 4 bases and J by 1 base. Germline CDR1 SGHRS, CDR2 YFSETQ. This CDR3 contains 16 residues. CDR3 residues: CASSPGLAYSQETQYF. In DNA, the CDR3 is TGCGCCAGCAGCCCGGGACTAGCGTACTCCCAAGAGACCCAGTACTTC.

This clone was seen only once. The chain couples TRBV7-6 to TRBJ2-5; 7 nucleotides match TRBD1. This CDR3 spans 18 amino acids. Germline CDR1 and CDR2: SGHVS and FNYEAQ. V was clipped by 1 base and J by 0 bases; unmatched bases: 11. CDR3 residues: CASSLVGLGDSHQETQYF. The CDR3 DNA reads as TGTGCCAGCAGCTTAGTCGGTTTAGGGGACAGCCACCAAGAGACCCAGTACTTC.

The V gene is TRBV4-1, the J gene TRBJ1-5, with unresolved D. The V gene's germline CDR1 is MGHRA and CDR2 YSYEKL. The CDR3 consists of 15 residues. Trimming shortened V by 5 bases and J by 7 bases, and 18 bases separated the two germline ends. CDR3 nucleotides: TGCGCCAGCAGCAAAGGGTCGGGGATAGGGCAGCCCCAGCATTTT. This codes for CASSKGSGIGQPQHF.

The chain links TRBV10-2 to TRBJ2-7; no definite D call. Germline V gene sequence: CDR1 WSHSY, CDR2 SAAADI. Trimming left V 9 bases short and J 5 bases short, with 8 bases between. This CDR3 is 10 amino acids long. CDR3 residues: CARPRNEQYF. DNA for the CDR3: TGCGCCAGACCTAGAAACGAGCAGTACTTC.

CDR3 nucleotides: TGTGCCAGCAGTCCCCACAGGGGTCGAGACTATGGCTACACCTTC. Amino acid sequence: CASSPHRGRDYGYTF. The chain employs TRBV6-5 and TRBJ1-2; 7 bases map to TRBD1. The CDR3 extends over 15 amino acids. Germline CDR1 reads MNHEY; CDR2 reads SVGAGI. Trimming removed 5 bases from V and 3 bases from J; junction bases left unmatched: 9.

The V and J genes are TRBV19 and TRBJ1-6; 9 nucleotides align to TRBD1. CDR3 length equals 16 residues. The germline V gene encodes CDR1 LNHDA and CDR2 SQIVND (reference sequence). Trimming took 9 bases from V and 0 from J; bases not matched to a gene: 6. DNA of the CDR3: TGTGCCAGCAGCCGGACAGGGGTCTCCTATAATTCACCCCTCCACTTT. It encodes CASSRTGVSYNSPLHF.

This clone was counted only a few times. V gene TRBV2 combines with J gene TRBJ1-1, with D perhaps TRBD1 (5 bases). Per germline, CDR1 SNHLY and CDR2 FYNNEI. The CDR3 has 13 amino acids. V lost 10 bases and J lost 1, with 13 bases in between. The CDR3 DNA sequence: TGTGCCATTACCGGGACTCCGAACACTGAAGCTTTCTTT. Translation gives CAITGTPNTEAFF.

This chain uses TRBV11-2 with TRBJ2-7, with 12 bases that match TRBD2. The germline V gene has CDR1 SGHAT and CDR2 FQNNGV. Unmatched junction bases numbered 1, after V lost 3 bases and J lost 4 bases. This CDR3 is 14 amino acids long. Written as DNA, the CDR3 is TGTGCCAGCAGCTTGACTAGCGGGGGTTACGAGCAGTACGTC. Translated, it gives CASSLTSGGYEQYV.

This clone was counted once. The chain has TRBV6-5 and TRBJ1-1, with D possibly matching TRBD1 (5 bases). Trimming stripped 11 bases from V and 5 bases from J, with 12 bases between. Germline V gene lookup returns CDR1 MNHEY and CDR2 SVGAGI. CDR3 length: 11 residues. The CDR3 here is CAGARGTEAFF. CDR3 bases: TGTGCCGGGGCGCGGGGGACTGAAGCTTTCTTT.

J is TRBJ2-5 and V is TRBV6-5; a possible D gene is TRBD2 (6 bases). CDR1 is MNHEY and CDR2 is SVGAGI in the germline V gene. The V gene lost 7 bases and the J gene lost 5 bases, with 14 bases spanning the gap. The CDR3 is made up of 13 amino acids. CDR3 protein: CASTRGWDETQYF. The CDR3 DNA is TGTGCCAGCACCCGGGGGTGGGATGAGACCCAGTACTTC.

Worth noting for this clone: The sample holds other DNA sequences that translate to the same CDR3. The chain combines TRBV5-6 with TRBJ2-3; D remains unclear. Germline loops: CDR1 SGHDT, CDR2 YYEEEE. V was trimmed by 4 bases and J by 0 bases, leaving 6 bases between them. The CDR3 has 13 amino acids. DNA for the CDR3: TGTGCCAGCAGCGAGGCGAGCACAGATACGCAGTATTTT. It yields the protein CASSEASTDTQYF.

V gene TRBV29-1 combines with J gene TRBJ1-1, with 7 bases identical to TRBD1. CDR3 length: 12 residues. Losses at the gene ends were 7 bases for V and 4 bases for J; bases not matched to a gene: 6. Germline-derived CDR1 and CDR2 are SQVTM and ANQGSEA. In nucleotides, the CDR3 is TGCAGCGCCCGGGAGGGGGCCACTGAAGCTTTCTTT. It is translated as CSAREGATEAFF.